This TCR beta chain is from a study of cytomegalovirus exposure and HLA in healthy donors. Use of 60 Vbeta and 13 Jbeta primers characterized the PCR. Sequencing was performed with immunoSEQ multiplex PCR; in TCRdb, only in-frame clones are kept and a portion is missing. Of tens of thousands of clones in the sample, 60% to 75% were seen once. Study results and caveats: A later analysis found TCR association rates differed by HLA locus, highest for DRB1 and lowest for HLA-C.

Note on this clone: Its antigen remains unknown.

This CDR3 is 17 amino acids long. From germline, CDR1 is SGHTA and CDR2 FQGNSA. Trimming took 5 bases from V and 4 from J; bases not matched to a gene: 16. V is TRBV7-2 and J is TRBJ2-7, with 8 bases that match TRBD1. The TCR sequence derives from a man aged 40-49 years in good health and CMV-seropositive. The sample taken for sequencing was PBMCs. CDR3: CASSPRTGQGAWYEQYF. In DNA, the CDR3 is TGTGCCAGCAGCCCTAGGACGGGGCAGGGGGCTTGGTACGAGCAGTACTTC.